The next 8 T cell receptor beta chains were all read from a single sample in a study of OX40 agonist ivuxolimab in advanced cancers. Profiled with immunoSEQ multiplex PCR; TCRdb holds only in-frame clones, not every one. The sample holds around 29,000 clones, approximately 85% seen once. Source: CD4+ or CD8+ T cells sorted from blood, taken in a trial of the OX40 agonist ivuxolimab. The receptors originated from an adult with an advanced solid tumor such as melanoma, head and neck, liver or kidney cancer.

This clone appeared once. The junction shows a germline mismatch at one end, possibly a read error. This CDR3 reads CASSLEGQGSSEQYF. The DNA for the CDR3 is TGTGCCAGCAGCTTAGAAGGACAGGGGTCCTCCGAGCAGTACTTC. The chain uses TRBV9 and TRBJ2-7, with TRBD1 identical over 9 bases. The CDR3 has 15 residues. Germline-derived CDR1 and CDR2 are SGDLS and YYNGEE.

This chain uses TRBV5-1 with TRBJ2-2; perhaps TRBD1 as D (6 bases). The CDR3 extends over 16 amino acids. Germline-derived CDR1 and CDR2 are SGHRS and YFSETQ. The germline V and J ends were trimmed by 1 base and 4 bases, with 14 bases remaining between them. In DNA form, the CDR3 reads TGCGCCAGCAGCTTGTTGGGGCAGGGGTCCACCGGGGAGCTGTTTTTT. Protein sequence: CASSLLGQGSTGELFF.

This clone was observed a single time. The CDR3: CACWGRGQETQYF. CDR3 nucleotide sequence: TGTGCCTGCTGGGGACGGGGCCAAGAGACCCAGTACTTC. J is TRBJ2-5 and V is TRBV30; D possibly uses TRBD1 or TRBD2 (5 bases each). V was pared by 6 bases and J by 1 base, with 12 bases between. The CDR3 totals 13 residues. CDR1 is GTSNPN and CDR2 is SVGIG in the germline V gene (reference sequence). Combining the CDR3 with reference TRBV30 and TRBJ2-5 gives the whole variable domain SQTIHQWPATLVQPVGSPLSLECTVEGTSNPNLYWYRQAAGRGLQLLFYSVGIGQISSEVPQNLSASRPQDRQFILSSKKLLLSDSGFYLCACWGRGQETQYFGPGTRLLVL.

The chain recombines TRBV7-3 with TRBJ2-1; D is possibly TRBD1 (6 bases). The V gene's germline CDR1 is SGHTA and CDR2 FQGTGA. V lost 6 bases and J 5 bases, leaving 20 bases between the germline ends. This CDR3 has 16 amino acids. The CDR3 protein is CASRYMPGAVHNEQFF. The CDR3 coding sequence is TGTGCCAGCAGATACATGCCAGGGGCCGTCCACAATGAGCAGTTCTTC.

V gene TRBV7-9 combines with J gene TRBJ2-7, with D perhaps matching TRBD1 or TRBD2 (5 bases each). Germline V gives CDR1 SEHNR, CDR2 FQNEAQ (reference sequence). CDR3 size: 12 residues. V was cut by 8 bases and J by 4 bases, with 12 bases left in between. Written as DNA, the CDR3 is TGTGCCAGCTCCGGGACCCTATACGAGCAGTACTTC. It encodes CASSGTLYEQYF.

The chain joins TRBV5-5 to TRBJ2-2; 10 nucleotides match TRBD1. The CDR3 is 14 amino acids. Germline V lookup: CDR1 SGHKS, CDR2 YYEKEE (reference sequence). The junction had 4 bases not matched to a gene; V was cut back by 4 bases and J by 7 bases. CDR3 amino acids: CASSPDRGHGELFF. The DNA for the CDR3 is TGTGCCAGCAGCCCCGACAGGGGGCACGGGGAGCTGTTTTTT.

The J gene is TRBJ2-7, the V gene TRBV30; D gene ambiguous. The CDR3 has 12 residues. CDR1 is GTSNPN, CDR2 SVGIG, per germline (reference sequence). Trimming took off 0 bases at V and 4 bases at J, with 7 bases between the two ends. CDR3 coding DNA: TGTGCCTGGAGTGTTGGAGCTTACGAGCAGTACTTC. Its protein is CAWSVGAYEQYF.

This chain links TRBV27 with TRBJ2-3; the match to TRBD1 covers 7 bases. The trim removed 5 bases at V and 1 base at J, leaving 6 bases unmatched. CDR3 length equals 15 residues. Germline values: CDR1 MNHEY, CDR2 SMNVEV (reference sequence). The CDR3, as DNA: TGTGCCAGCAGTGAACAGGGGTCTCGCACAGATACGCAGTATTTT. Translated: CASSEQGSRTDTQYF.